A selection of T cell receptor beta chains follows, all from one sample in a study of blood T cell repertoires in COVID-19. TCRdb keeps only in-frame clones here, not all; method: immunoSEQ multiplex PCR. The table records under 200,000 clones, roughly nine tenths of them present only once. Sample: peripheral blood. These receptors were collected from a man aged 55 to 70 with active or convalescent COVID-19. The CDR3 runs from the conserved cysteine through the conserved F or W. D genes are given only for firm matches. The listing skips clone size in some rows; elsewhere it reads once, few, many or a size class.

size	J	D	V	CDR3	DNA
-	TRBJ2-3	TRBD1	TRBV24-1	CATSSGTGRTDTQYF	TGTGCCACCAGCAGTGGGACAGGACGCACAGATACGCAGTATTTT
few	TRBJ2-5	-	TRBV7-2	CASSSLRRGETQYF	TGTGCCAGCAGCTCCCTCCGGAGGGGAGAGACCCAGTACTTC
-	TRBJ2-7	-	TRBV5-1	CASSLQGPPEAYEQYF	TGCGCCAGCAGTTTACAGGGACCCCCAGAGGCCTACGAGCAGTACTTC
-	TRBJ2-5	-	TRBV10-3	CAISVGRGRRETQYF	TGTGCCATCAGTGTGGGCAGGGGGAGGAGAGAGACCCAGTACTTC
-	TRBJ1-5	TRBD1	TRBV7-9	CASSLALQGAGNQPQHF	TGTGCCAGCAGCTTAGCCCTACAGGGGGCGGGCAATCAGCCCCAGCATTTT
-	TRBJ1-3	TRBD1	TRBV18	CASSPGQSSGNTIYF	TGTGCCAGCTCACCGGGACAGAGCTCTGGAAACACCATATATTTT
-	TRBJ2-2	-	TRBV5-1	CASMGGSSSGELFF	TGCGCCAGCATGGGGGGATCCTCGTCCGGGGAGCTGTTTTTT
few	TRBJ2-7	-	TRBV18	CASSRRTGNSYEQYF	TGTGCCAGCTCACGCCGTACAGGAAACTCCTACGAGCAGTACTTC
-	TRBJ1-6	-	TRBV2	CASKLEGADSPLHF	TGTGCCAGCAAGTTGGAGGGTGCGGATTCACCCCTCCACTTT
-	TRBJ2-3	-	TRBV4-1	CASSQGRRDTFLTDTQYF	TGCGCCAGCAGCCAAGGCCGCCGGGACACTTTCCTCACAGATACGCAGTATTTT
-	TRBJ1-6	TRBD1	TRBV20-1	CSATSRDRTWF	TGCAGTGCTACATCCCGGGACAGGACATGGTTT
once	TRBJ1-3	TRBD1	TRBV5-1	CASSAWTGGGNTIYF	TGCGCCAGCAGCGCCTGGACAGGGGGTGGAAACACCATATATTTT
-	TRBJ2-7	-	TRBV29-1	CSVETGDSYEQYF	TGCAGCGTTGAAACCGGGGATTCCTACGAGCAGTACTTC
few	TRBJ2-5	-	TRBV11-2	CASSLDEQIWETQYF	TGTGCCAGCAGCTTAGACGAACAAATCTGGGAGACCCAGTACTTC
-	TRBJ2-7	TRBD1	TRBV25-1	CASSSMTGADEQYF	TGTGCCAGCAGTTCGATGACAGGGGCCGACGAGCAGTACTTC
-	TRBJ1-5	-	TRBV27	CASSFRGGVQPQHF	TGTGCCAGCAGTTTTAGGGGAGGCGTTCAGCCCCAGCATTTT
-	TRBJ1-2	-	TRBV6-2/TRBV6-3	CASSYQAGGYTF	TGTGCCAGCAGTTACCAGGCGGGGGGCTACACCTTC
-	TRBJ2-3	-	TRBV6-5	CASSSDRETDTQYF	TGTGCCAGCAGTTCCGACCGGGAGACAGATACGCAGTATTTT
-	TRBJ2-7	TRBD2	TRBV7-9	CASSLAGSPYEQYF	TGTGCCAGCAGTCTAGCGGGGTCCCCCTACGAGCAGTACTTC
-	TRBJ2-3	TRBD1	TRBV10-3	CATMTGITDTQYF	TGTGCCACGATGACAGGGATCACAGATACGCAGTATTTT
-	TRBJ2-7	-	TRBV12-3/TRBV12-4	CASSLRSGQRF	TGTGCCAGCAGTTTACGTTCCGGACAGCGATTC
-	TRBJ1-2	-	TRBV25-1	CASSEYLSVHGYTF	TGTGCCAGCAGTGAATATTTGAGCGTTCATGGCTACACCTTC
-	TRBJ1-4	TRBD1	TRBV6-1	CASSGWTGSESEKLFF	TGTGCCAGCAGTGGCTGGACAGGGTCGGAGAGTGAAAAACTGTTTTTT
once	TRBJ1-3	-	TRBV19	CASSIGGGPGNTIYF	TGTGCCAGTAGTATCGGCGGAGGGCCTGGAAACACCATATATTTT
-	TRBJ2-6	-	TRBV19	CASNSESSGANVLTF	TGTGCCAGTAACTCTGAAAGCTCTGGGGCCAACGTCCTGACTTTC
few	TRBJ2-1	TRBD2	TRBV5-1	CASSAGLAYEQFF	TGCGCCAGCAGCGCGGGACTAGCCTATGAGCAGTTCTTC
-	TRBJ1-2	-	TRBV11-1	CASSAQGSYGYTF	TGTGCCAGCAGCGCCCAGGGTTCCTATGGCTACACCTTC
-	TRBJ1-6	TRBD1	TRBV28	CASSPRTGPGSPLHF	TGTGCCAGCAGTCCCAGGACAGGGCCCGGGTCACCCCTCCACTTT
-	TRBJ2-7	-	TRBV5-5	CASSLTRGTYEQYF	TGTGCCAGCAGCTTGACCAGGGGTACCTACGAGCAGTACTTC
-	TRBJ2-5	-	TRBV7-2	CASSLEAGTIETQYF	TGTGCCAGCAGCTTAGAGGCGGGTACTATAGAGACCCAGTACTTC
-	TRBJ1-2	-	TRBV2	CASSVIGYTF	TGTGCCAGCAGTGTCATCGGCTACACCTTC
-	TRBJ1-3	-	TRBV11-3	CASSRGSSGNTIYF	TGTGCCAGCAGCAGGGGTAGTTCTGGAAACACCATATATTTT
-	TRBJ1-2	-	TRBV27	CASSLYGYGYTF	TGTGCCAGCAGTTTATACGGTTATGGCTACACCTTC
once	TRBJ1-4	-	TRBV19	CASSRTNEKLFF	TGTGCCAGTAGTAGGACAAATGAAAAACTGTTTTTT
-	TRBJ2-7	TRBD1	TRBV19	CASSHGQGAYEQYF	TGTGCCAGTAGCCACGGACAGGGGGCCTACGAGCAGTACTTC
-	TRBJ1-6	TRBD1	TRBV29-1	CSVLTQGLGSPLHF	TGCAGCGTCTTAACACAGGGGCTGGGTTCACCCCTCCACTTT
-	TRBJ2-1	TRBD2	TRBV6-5	CASSFTTSGGYNEQFF	TGTGCCAGCAGTTTCACGACTAGCGGGGGGTACAATGAGCAGTTCTTC
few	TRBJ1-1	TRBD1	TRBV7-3	CASSGGMNTEAFF	TGTGCCAGCTCAGGGGGTATGAACACTGAAGCTTTCTTT
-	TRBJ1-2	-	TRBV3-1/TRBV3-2	CASSQDRVGYTF	TGTGCCAGCAGCCAAGATCGAGTTGGCTACACCTTC
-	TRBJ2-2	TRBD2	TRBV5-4	CASSFVAGVSTGELFF	TGTGCCAGCAGCTTTGTAGCGGGGGTTAGCACCGGGGAGCTGTTTTTT
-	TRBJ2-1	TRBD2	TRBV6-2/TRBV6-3	CASSYDRTGTSGIYNEQFF	TGTGCCAGCAGTTACGACCGAACGGGGACTAGCGGAATCTACAATGAGCAGTTCTTC
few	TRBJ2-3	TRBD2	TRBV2	CASSGPGLDTDTQYF	TGTGCCAGCAGCGGACCGGGACTAGACACAGATACGCAGTATTTT